One sample yielded the 11 T cell receptor beta chains listed below, sequenced in a study of lymphopenia after photon versus proton radiotherapy. Repertoires were generated with immunoSEQ multiplex PCR, while TCRdb's copy carries only in-frame clones and drops some. The data show about 25,000 clones, 80% to 90% seen once. The sequencing used peripheral blood, collected from a patient treated with photon-based radiotherapy. Receptor source: a man aged 45-65 years with gastric cancer.

The chain is built from TRBV7-3 and TRBJ2-2; D is undetermined. This CDR3 has 12 residues. V dropped 5 bases and J dropped 8 bases, with 9 bases sitting between them. Germline V lookup: CDR1 SGHTA, CDR2 FQGTGA. CDR3 amino acids: CASSLAGGELFF. The CDR3 nucleotides are TGTGCCAGCAGCCTCGCCGGGGGGGAGCTGTTTTTT.

This clone was observed a few times. V usage is TRBV4-1 and J usage is TRBJ2-2; D unclear. The CDR3 is 14 amino acids. V was clipped by 6 bases and J by 0 bases, with 8 bases between them. The V gene's germline CDR1 is MGHRA and CDR2 YSYEKL. As DNA, the CDR3 is TGCGCCAGCAGGCCTGTGTCGAACACCGGGGAGCTGTTTTTT. This translates into CASRPVSNTGELFF.

The chain couples TRBV6-5 to TRBJ2-3; no definite D call. Germline-derived CDR1 and CDR2 are MNHEY and SVGAGI. The length of the CDR3 is 12 residues. V was pared by 7 bases and J by 0 bases, with 5 bases between. The CDR3 region is CASTRSTDTQYF. The CDR3 region has the DNA TGTGCCAGCACCCGAAGCACAGATACGCAGTATTTT.

The chain uses TRBV7-9 and TRBJ1-4, with TRBD1 identical over 7 bases. J gave up 8 bases and V 4 bases, and 10 bases lay outside the gene matches. Per germline, CDR1 SEHNR and CDR2 FQNEAQ (reference sequence). This CDR3 has 15 residues. This CDR3 reads CASSSSRTGGEKLFF. CDR3 DNA sequence: TGTGCCAGCAGCTCCTCCCGGACAGGTGGCGAAAAACTGTTTTTT.

This rearrangement joins TRBV30 to TRBJ1-1; D is perhaps TRBD1 (6 bases). Germline V gene sequence: CDR1 GTSNPN, CDR2 SVGIG (reference sequence). Trimming stripped 5 bases from V and 1 base from J, with 11 bases between. The CDR3 consists of 13 residues. The CDR3 sequence is CAWYREENTEAFF. As DNA, the CDR3 is TGTGCCTGGTACAGGGAGGAGAACACTGAAGCTTTCTTT.

The chain links TRBV6-4 to TRBJ2-1, with 7 positions matching TRBD2. From germline, CDR1 is MRHNA and CDR2 SNTAGT. V shed 2 bases and J 8 bases; nucleotides not matched to a gene: 9. The CDR3 runs to 15 residues. CDR3 sequence reads: CASSDPQRGKYEQFF. The CDR3 region has the DNA TGTGCCAGCAGTGACCCACAGCGGGGCAAATATGAGCAGTTCTTC.

The J gene is TRBJ1-3, the V gene TRBV19; 8 bases match TRBD1. The germline gives CDR1 LNHDA, CDR2 SQIVND (reference sequence). The CDR3 spans 13 residues. Germline trimming cut 9 bases from V and 2 bases from J; bases unmatched to any gene: 3. The CDR3: CASGQGAGNTIYF. The CDR3 DNA sequence: TGTGCCAGCGGACAGGGAGCTGGAAACACCATATATTTT.

The CDR3 nucleotides are TGTGCCAGCAGTCCAACGGGGCGGTGGTCCTACGAGCAGTACGTC. Amino acid sequence: CASSPTGRWSYEQYV. The chain is built from TRBV27 and TRBJ2-7; D is perhaps TRBD1 or TRBD2 (5 bases each). Trimming removed 5 bases from V and 1 base from J, with 15 bases in between. The CDR3 is 15 residues long. The germline CDR1 and CDR2 sequences are MNHEY and SMNVEV (reference sequence).

This clone was seen only a few times. This chain's CDR3 is CASRDRYAEAFF. CDR3 in DNA: TGTGCCAGCAGGGACAGGTACGCTGAAGCTTTCTTT. The chain has TRBV7-9 and TRBJ1-1; 7 bases are a match to TRBD1. This CDR3 comprises 12 residues. From germline, CDR1 is SEHNR and CDR2 FQNEAQ (reference sequence). Trimming took 6 bases from V and 6 from J; bases not matched to a gene: 4. Drawing the rest from reference TRBV7-9 and TRBJ1-1, the complete variable domain is DTGVSQNPRHKITKRGQNVTFRCDPISEHNRLYWYRQTLGQGPEFLTYFQNEAQLEKSRLLSDRFSAERPKGSFSTLEIQRTEQGDSAMYLCASRDRYAEAFFGQGTRLTVV.

V gene TRBV5-6 combines with J gene TRBJ2-7; no clear D gene. Looked up from germline, CDR1 is SGHDT and CDR2 is YYEEEE. The CDR3 is 16 residues long. V dropped 4 bases and J dropped 3 bases, with 20 bases sitting between them. CDR3 nucleotide sequence: TGTGCCAGCAGCCTTTGGGGTGGCATTAAGAACTACGAGCAGTACTTC. Its translation: CASSLWGGIKNYEQYF.

The chain links TRBV18 to TRBJ1-3; a weak D match, TRBD1 (6 bases). CDR1 KGHSH and CDR2 LQKENI come from the germline V gene. V lost 2 bases, J lost 0 bases, and 8 bases lay in between. The CDR3 is 15 amino acids. CDR3 sequence: CASSPTGSSGNTIYF. CDR3 DNA: TGTGCCAGCTCACCAACAGGGAGCTCTGGAAACACCATATATTTT. Full variable domain (missing parts from reference TRBV18 and TRBJ1-3): NAGVMQNPRHLVRRRGQEARLRCSPMKGHSHVYWYRQLPEEGLKFMVYLQKENIIDESGMPKERFSAEFPKEGPSILRIQQVVRGDSAAYFCASSPTGSSGNTIYFGEGSWLTVV.